This TCR beta chain was identified in a study of T cell repertoires in cytomegalovirus infection. TCRdb reprocessed the reads with MiXCR, giving one entry per CDR3 protein. The sample yields about 130,000 distinct CDR3 sequences, roughly a quarter seen once. The germline gives CDR1 SGHVS, CDR2 FNYEAQ. V shed 5 bases and J shed 5 bases, with 12 bases lying between them. The CDR3 has 13 residues. The table lists this clonotype with many counts. Antigen: not known. The rearrangement joins TRBV7-6 to TRBJ1-2; D uncertain. Sequencing used PBMCs, sequenced either directly or after in vitro stimulation (not recorded which). The clonotype comes from a human donor in good health (CMV status not recorded). Some clones in this sample may be carry-over from other donors' samples. The CDR3 here is CASSQNPGYGYTF. The DNA of the CDR3 is TGTGCCAGCAGCCAGAACCCAGGATATGGCTACACCTTC. The variable domain in full, completed from reference TRBV7-6 and TRBJ1-2, reads GAGVSQSPRYKVTKRGQDVALRCDPISGHVSLYWYRQALGQGPEFLTYFNYEAQQDKSGLPNDRFSAERPEGSISTLTIQRTEQRDSAMYRCASSQNPGYGYTFGSGTRLTVV.